The present entry profiles one T cell receptor beta chain with its context. The data originate from a study of blood T cell repertoires in COVID-19. Study details: Spain, Italy and the United States supplied samples that represented acute and convalescent COVID-19.

The study drew participants aged about 18 to 90 years from approximately 25 US areas. Cohort allocation depended upon clinical history that participants reported. This CDR3 is built from 16 residues. Germline loops: CDR1 SGDLS, CDR2 YYNGEE. Trimming pared 0 bases from V and 6 bases from J, leaving 15 bases between. Profiled with immunoSEQ multiplex PCR; TCRdb holds only in-frame clones, not every one. Here the sample spans around 200,000 clones, more than 80% being singletons. The chain joins TRBV9 to TRBJ2-2; possible D gene TRBD1, 5 bases. The sequenced material came from PBMCs or T cells enriched from blood (not recorded which). The sequence derives from a woman in her thirties or forties with acute COVID-19. For the CDR3, the DNA is TGTGCCAGCAGCGTAGCAGGGCCCTCGGGTGCCGGGGAGCTGTTTTTT. Residues: CASSVAGPSGAGELFF. Supplemented by reference TRBV9 and TRBJ2-2, the full variable domain reads DSGVTQTPKHLITATGQRVTLRCSPRSGDLSVYWYQQSLDQGLQFLIQYYNGEERAKGNILERFSAQQFPDLHSELNLSSLELGDSALYFCASSVAGPSGAGELFFGEGSRLTVL.